This T cell receptor (beta chain) was recorded in a study of blood T cell repertoires in COVID-19. Profiling relied on immunoSEQ multiplex PCR, and the TCRdb table lists in-frame clones only, not all of them. The data hold approximately 300,000 clones, with about 89% observed a single time. Assignments of participants to cohorts depended upon their own reported clinical history. Germline CDR1 reads SGHNT; CDR2 reads YYREEE (reference sequence). Trimming shortened V by 3 bases and J by 3 bases, and 16 bases separated the two germline ends. The CDR3 loop spans 15 amino acids. The sequence came from a woman aged 25 to 39 who had recovered from COVID-19. The chain uses TRBV5-4 and TRBJ2-7, with a possible D match to TRBD1 (6 bases). Sequenced sample: PBMCs or T cells enriched from blood (not recorded which). CDR3 sequence: CASSSDETGFYEQYF. In nucleotides, the CDR3 is TGTGCCAGCAGCTCGGACGAAACAGGGTTCTACGAGCAGTACTTC.